This record concerns one TCR beta chain sequence. This CDR3 contains 16 residues. V was clipped by 0 bases and J by 5 bases; unmatched bases: 11. Germline V gives CDR1 SGHDT, CDR2 YYEEEE. The data belong to a study of blood T cell repertoires in COVID-19. Study details: Donors in the United States, Italy and Spain gave samples during acute or convalescent COVID-19.

A Seattle source enrolled patients during active infection and followed them longitudinally. Clones were sequenced by immunoSEQ multiplex PCR, and TCRdb holds only the in-frame ones, with some missing. The sample comprises around 49,000 clones, approximately 81% of which are singletons, and approximately 20% rests with the top ten. The origin of this receptor is a woman of 80 years or more with COVID-19, enrolled during active disease. The sample was peripheral blood. The chain employs TRBV5-6 and TRBJ2-7; TRBD2 matches 7 bases. In nucleotides, the CDR3 is TGTGCCAGCAGCTTGGTGGGGCGGGACTACCGCGACGAGCAGTACTTC. This codes for CASSLVGRDYRDEQYF.